These T cell receptor beta chains were read from a single sample in a study of T cell changes during pregnancy in multiple sclerosis. Repertoires were generated with immunoSEQ multiplex PCR, while TCRdb's copy carries only in-frame clones and drops some. This table has roughly 110,000 clones, approximately 90% appearing once. Material: peripheral blood, obtained in the third trimester of pregnancy. The origin of the receptors is a female donor with multiple sclerosis, enrolled in a pregnancy study. Each CDR3 is given with its conserved first and last residue. The D gene is left open where the match is weak. Clone size is not always given. Where it is, it says once, few, many or a class for expanded clones.

V	J	D	size	DNA	CDR3
TRBV9	TRBJ1-5	TRBD1	.	TGTGCCAGCAGCTCGGACAGGGGGGACCAGCCCCAGCATTTT	CASSSDRGDQPQHF
TRBV21-1	TRBJ2-5	.	once	TGTGCCAGCAGCATCCCTGAGTATGAGTTAGGGGACCAAGAGACCCAGTACTTC	CASSIPEYELGDQETQYF
TRBV18	TRBJ2-3	TRBD2	.	TGTGCCAGCTCACCACTTCCCGGGACTAGCTTAGGCACAGATACGCAGTATTTT	CASSPLPGTSLGTDTQYF
TRBV9	TRBJ2-3	TRBD2	.	TGTGCCAGCAGCGTAACTAGCGGGACCTACGGCACAGATACGCAGTATTTT	CASSVTSGTYGTDTQYF
TRBV28	TRBJ2-1	.	.	TGTGCCAGTAGAGGAAGGAGCTACAATGAGCAGTTCTTC	CASRGRSYNEQFF
TRBV5-4	TRBJ2-7	.	.	TGTGCCAGCAGCCCGACAAGGGGTAGATACGAGCAGTACTTC	CASSPTRGRYEQYF
TRBV5-1	TRBJ2-3	TRBD1	.	TGCGCCAGCAGCTTGGTTGTTGGGACAGGAACTAGCACAGATACGCAGTATTTT	CASSLVVGTGTSTDTQYF
TRBV27	TRBJ1-5	TRBD1	.	TGTGCCAGCAGTTTCGGGACAGGATACAATCAGCCCCAGCATTTT	CASSFGTGYNQPQHF
TRBV4-2	TRBJ1-4	TRBD1	.	TGTGCCAGCAGCCCCCGGACAGGGGGGAATGAAAAACTGTTTTTT	CASSPRTGGNEKLFF
TRBV4-2	TRBJ2-3	TRBD1	.	TGTGCCAGCAGCCCCGGACAGGGAACAGATACGCAGTATTTT	CASSPGQGTDTQYF
TRBV6-4	TRBJ1-1	TRBD1	.	TGTGCCAGCAGTGTTCCGGGACAGACTAGGAACACTGAAGCTTTCTTT	CASSVPGQTRNTEAFF
TRBV30	TRBJ2-5	.	.	TGTGCCTGGATGGCAGGGGAAGTGACCCAGTACTTC	CAWMAGEVTQYF
TRBV6-1	TRBJ1-3	.	.	TGTGCCAGCAGCTTACAGGTTCCCTCTGGAAACACCATATATTTT	CASSLQVPSGNTIYF